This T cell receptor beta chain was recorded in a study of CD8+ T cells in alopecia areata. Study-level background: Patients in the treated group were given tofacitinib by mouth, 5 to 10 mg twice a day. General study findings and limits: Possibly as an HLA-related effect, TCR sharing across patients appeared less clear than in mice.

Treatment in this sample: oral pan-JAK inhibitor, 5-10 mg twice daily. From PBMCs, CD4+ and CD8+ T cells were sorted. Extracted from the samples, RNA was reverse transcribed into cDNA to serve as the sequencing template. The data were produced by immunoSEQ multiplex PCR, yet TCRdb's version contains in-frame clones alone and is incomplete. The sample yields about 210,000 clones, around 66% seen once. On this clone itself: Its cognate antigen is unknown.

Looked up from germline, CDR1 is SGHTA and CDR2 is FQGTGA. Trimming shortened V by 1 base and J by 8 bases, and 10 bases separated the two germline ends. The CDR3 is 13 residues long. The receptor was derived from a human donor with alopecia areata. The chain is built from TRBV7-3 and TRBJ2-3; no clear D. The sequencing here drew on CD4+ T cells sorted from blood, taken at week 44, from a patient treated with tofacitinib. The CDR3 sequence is CASSLNAWGTQYF. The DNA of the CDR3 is TGTGCCAGCAGCTTAAACGCATGGGGTACGCAGTATTTT. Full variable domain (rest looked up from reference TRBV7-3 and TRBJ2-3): GAGVSQTPSNKVTEKGKYVELRCDPISGHTALYWYRQSLGQGPEFLIYFQGTGAADDSGLPNDRFFAVRPEGSVSTLKIQRTERGDSAVYLCASSLNAWGTQYFGPGTRLTVL.